This is a list of T cell receptor beta chains from one sample in a study of T cells in localized non-small cell lung cancer. The protocol was immunoSEQ multiplex PCR, while the TCRdb copy is restricted to in-frame clones and leaves out a portion. Of approximately 33,000 clones listed, around 94% are singletons. The sample was peripheral blood, taken before any cancer treatment. These receptors were obtained from a female donor older than 55 with stage I lung adenocarcinoma. The CDR3 runs from the conserved cysteine through the conserved F or W. Fields, in order: CDR3 DNA, CDR3 protein, J gene, V gene, clone size, D gene. The D gene is left open where the match is weak. A clone size is listed for some rows: how often the clone was seen (once, few, many), or a class if it is expanded.

CDR3nt: TGCGCCAGCAGTGAGTTCGGGGGAACGAACACTGAAGCTTTCTTT; CDR3aa: CASSEFGGTNTEAFF; j_gene: TRBJ1-1; v_gene: TRBV10-2; abundance: few; d_gene: NA
CDR3nt: TGTGCCAGCAGCCCCCGGGGACAGCCCCAGCATTTT; CDR3aa: CASSPRGQPQHF; j_gene: TRBJ1-5; v_gene: TRBV7-2; abundance: NA; d_gene: NA
CDR3nt: TGTGCCAGCAGCACCAGGGTTTTAACTGAAGCTTTCTTT; CDR3aa: CASSTRVLTEAFF; j_gene: TRBJ1-1; v_gene: TRBV7-9; abundance: once; d_gene: NA
CDR3nt: TGTGCCAGCAGCTTAGTACGGGACATCACCGGCTCTGGAAACACCATATATTTT; CDR3aa: CASSLVRDITGSGNTIYF; j_gene: TRBJ1-3; v_gene: TRBV7-9; abundance: NA; d_gene: NA
CDR3nt: TGCGCCAGCAGTTCCATTTGGTCGCAAAACACTGAAGCTTTCTTT; CDR3aa: CASSSIWSQNTEAFF; j_gene: TRBJ1-1; v_gene: TRBV4-1; abundance: NA; d_gene: NA
CDR3nt: TGTGCCAGCAGCCACGGACAGGGGGGTTCACCCCTCCACTTT; CDR3aa: CASSHGQGGSPLHF; j_gene: TRBJ1-6; v_gene: TRBV11-1; abundance: NA; d_gene: TRBD1
CDR3nt: TGTGCCAGCAGCCCGGAACTAGGGGGGGTGGACACCGGGGAGCTGTTTTTT; CDR3aa: CASSPELGGVDTGELFF; j_gene: TRBJ2-2; v_gene: TRBV5-4; abundance: NA; d_gene: NA
CDR3nt: TGTGCCAGCAGCTTAGCAGGTTTCACCGGGGAGCTGTTTTTT; CDR3aa: CASSLAGFTGELFF; j_gene: TRBJ2-2; v_gene: TRBV11-2; abundance: NA; d_gene: NA
CDR3nt: TGTGCCATCTTGGCGGGGGGTCTTTACAATGAGCAGTTCTTC; CDR3aa: CAILAGGLYNEQFF; j_gene: TRBJ2-1; v_gene: TRBV10-3; abundance: NA; d_gene: TRBD2
CDR3nt: TGTGCCAGCAGCTTAGCGGGGGGGCCAAATACGCAGTATTTT; CDR3aa: CASSLAGGPNTQYF; j_gene: TRBJ2-3; v_gene: TRBV27; abundance: NA; d_gene: TRBD2
CDR3nt: TGCGCCAGCAGCCCCGGTCGTCAGGCCTATGGCTACACCTTC; CDR3aa: CASSPGRQAYGYTF; j_gene: TRBJ1-2; v_gene: TRBV10-1; abundance: NA; d_gene: NA
CDR3nt: TGTGCCAGTAGTATAGTGGGCAGGGAAGCTGGAAACACCATATATTTT; CDR3aa: CASSIVGREAGNTIYF; j_gene: TRBJ1-3; v_gene: TRBV19; abundance: NA; d_gene: NA
CDR3nt: TGCAGCGTTCAGGGAGCAGTCGGTCAGCCCCAGCATTTT; CDR3aa: CSVQGAVGQPQHF; j_gene: TRBJ1-5; v_gene: TRBV29-1; abundance: once; d_gene: NA
CDR3nt: TGTGCCAGTGTCGAGCGTGCGGTTATTGGGGCCTATGGCTACACCTTC; CDR3aa: CASVERAVIGAYGYTF; j_gene: TRBJ1-2; v_gene: TRBV7-9; abundance: NA; d_gene: NA
CDR3nt: TGTGCCAGCTTCGGACTAGCGGGCTCCTACGAGCAGTACTTC; CDR3aa: CASFGLAGSYEQYF; j_gene: TRBJ2-7; v_gene: TRBV5-6; abundance: NA; d_gene: TRBD2
CDR3nt: TGTGCCAGCAGTTTGCATAGGCAGGACGGCAATCAGCCCCAGCATTTT; CDR3aa: CASSLHRQDGNQPQHF; j_gene: TRBJ1-5; v_gene: TRBV6-6; abundance: NA; d_gene: NA
CDR3nt: TGTGCCAGCAGGCAACAGGGCGGGGGCACTGAAGCTTTCTTT; CDR3aa: CASRQQGGGTEAFF; j_gene: TRBJ1-1; v_gene: TRBV6-1; abundance: NA; d_gene: NA
CDR3nt: TGTGCCAGTAGTAGACCTAGCGGGGGTTACAATGAGCAGTTCTTC; CDR3aa: CASSRPSGGYNEQFF; j_gene: TRBJ2-1; v_gene: TRBV19; abundance: NA; d_gene: TRBD2
CDR3nt: TGTGCCAGCAGAAGAGGCGAGCAGTACTTC; CDR3aa: CASRRGEQYF; j_gene: TRBJ2-7; v_gene: TRBV2; abundance: NA; d_gene: NA
CDR3nt: TGTGCCAGCTCACCGGAACAGAGAAACACTGAAGCTTTCTTT; CDR3aa: CASSPEQRNTEAFF; j_gene: TRBJ1-1; v_gene: TRBV18; abundance: NA; d_gene: NA
CDR3nt: TGTGCCAGTAGTCGTTTCGTAGGGGCAGGGGGGCGTTATAGCAATCAGCCCCAGCATTTT; CDR3aa: CASSRFVGAGGRYSNQPQHF; j_gene: TRBJ1-5; v_gene: TRBV19; abundance: NA; d_gene: TRBD1
CDR3nt: TGTGCCAGCAGCGATAGCGGGGGGGCCCGTGAGCAGTTCTTC; CDR3aa: CASSDSGGAREQFF; j_gene: TRBJ2-1; v_gene: TRBV9; abundance: NA; d_gene: TRBD2
CDR3nt: TGCGCCAGCAGCCAAGGGCTTCTTGGACAGCCCCAGCATTTT; CDR3aa: CASSQGLLGQPQHF; j_gene: TRBJ1-5; v_gene: TRBV4-1; abundance: NA; d_gene: NA
CDR3nt: TGTGCCAGCAGCCTGACAGGGGCAGCTCAGCCCCAGCATTTT; CDR3aa: CASSLTGAAQPQHF; j_gene: TRBJ1-5; v_gene: TRBV6-5; abundance: NA; d_gene: TRBD1
CDR3nt: TGCGCCAGCAGCCAAGTTGGGACTAGCCCAGATACGCAGTATTTT; CDR3aa: CASSQVGTSPDTQYF; j_gene: TRBJ2-3; v_gene: TRBV4-1; abundance: NA; d_gene: TRBD2
CDR3nt: TGTGCCAGCAGTTCTTCCTACTCTGGGGCCAACGTCCTGACTTTC; CDR3aa: CASSSSYSGANVLTF; j_gene: TRBJ2-6; v_gene: TRBV27; abundance: NA; d_gene: NA
CDR3nt: TGTGCCAGCACCCGGCTGGACACTGGAAACACCATATATTTT; CDR3aa: CASTRLDTGNTIYF; j_gene: TRBJ1-3; v_gene: TRBV19; abundance: NA; d_gene: NA
CDR3nt: TGTGCCAGCTCATCCGGAGGACACTCGAACACTGAAGCTTTCTTT; CDR3aa: CASSSGGHSNTEAFF; j_gene: TRBJ1-1; v_gene: TRBV18; abundance: NA; d_gene: NA
CDR3nt: TGTGCCAGCAGTGAGGGGACTGTTAATCAGCCCCAGCATTTT; CDR3aa: CASSEGTVNQPQHF; j_gene: TRBJ1-5; v_gene: TRBV6-1; abundance: NA; d_gene: NA
CDR3nt: TGTGCCAGCAGCTCGAGACTAGCGGGGACCGTGGGGCAGTTCTTC; CDR3aa: CASSSRLAGTVGQFF; j_gene: TRBJ2-1; v_gene: TRBV7-9; abundance: NA; d_gene: TRBD2
CDR3nt: TGTGCCAGCAGCCCGTCTCCCCAGGCGGGCTCCTATAATTCACCCCTCCACTTT; CDR3aa: CASSPSPQAGSYNSPLHF; j_gene: TRBJ1-6; v_gene: TRBV5-4; abundance: NA; d_gene: NA
CDR3nt: TGTGCCAGCAGTCCCGGAGCTAGCGGACCTGAGGGCACAGATACGCAGTATTTT; CDR3aa: CASSPGASGPEGTDTQYF; j_gene: TRBJ2-3; v_gene: TRBV2; abundance: NA; d_gene: TRBD2
CDR3nt: TGTGCCAGCAGTTCCGTGGGGGGCGACCAAGAGACCCAGTACTTC; CDR3aa: CASSSVGGDQETQYF; j_gene: TRBJ2-5; v_gene: TRBV6-5; abundance: NA; d_gene: NA
CDR3nt: TGTGCCAGCCGCCAAACGGGACAGTTTAACAATGAGCAGTTCTTC; CDR3aa: CASRQTGQFNNEQFF; j_gene: TRBJ2-1; v_gene: TRBV25-1; abundance: NA; d_gene: TRBD1
CDR3nt: TGTGCCAGCAGTGGGTACGGGACTCGGATCGAGCAGTACTTC; CDR3aa: CASSGYGTRIEQYF; j_gene: TRBJ2-7; v_gene: TRBV6-1; abundance: NA; d_gene: NA
CDR3nt: TGTGCCACCAGCAGAGAGGCGGGCGGGGGAAACACCATATATTTT; CDR3aa: CATSREAGGGNTIYF; j_gene: TRBJ1-3; v_gene: TRBV15; abundance: NA; d_gene: NA
CDR3nt: TGTGCCAGCAGCTTGATGGGGGACTTAACTAATGAAAAACTGTTTTTT; CDR3aa: CASSLMGDLTNEKLFF; j_gene: TRBJ1-4; v_gene: TRBV5-8; abundance: NA; d_gene: NA
CDR3nt: TGTGCCAGCAGCGCCACTAGCGGTGGAGATACGCAGTATTTT; CDR3aa: CASSATSGGDTQYF; j_gene: TRBJ2-3; v_gene: TRBV7-7; abundance: NA; d_gene: TRBD2
CDR3nt: TGTGCCAGCTCACCCTACCGGCAGATAAACACTGAAGCTTTCTTT; CDR3aa: CASSPYRQINTEAFF; j_gene: TRBJ1-1; v_gene: TRBV18; abundance: once; d_gene: NA
CDR3nt: TGTGCCAGCAGTTTGCGGGGGGGCAATCAGCCCCAGCATTTT; CDR3aa: CASSLRGGNQPQHF; j_gene: TRBJ1-5; v_gene: TRBV27; abundance: NA; d_gene: NA
CDR3nt: TGCGCCAGCAGCTGGGACAGGTACAGGGGAATGAACACTGAAGCTTTCTTT; CDR3aa: CASSWDRYRGMNTEAFF; j_gene: TRBJ1-1; v_gene: TRBV5-1; abundance: NA; d_gene: TRBD1
CDR3nt: TGCGCCAGCAGCCAAGAAGGGGCGGATGGAAACACCATATATTTT; CDR3aa: CASSQEGADGNTIYF; j_gene: TRBJ1-3; v_gene: TRBV4-1; abundance: NA; d_gene: NA
CDR3nt: TGTGCCAGCAGCTTGGGCAGGGCCCAAGGAGCTAACTATGGCTACACCTTC; CDR3aa: CASSLGRAQGANYGYTF; j_gene: TRBJ1-2; v_gene: TRBV7-9; abundance: NA; d_gene: NA
CDR3nt: TGCGCCAGCAGCTCCGACAGGAGCTCTGGGGCCAACGTCCTGACTTTC; CDR3aa: CASSSDRSSGANVLTF; j_gene: TRBJ2-6; v_gene: TRBV5-1; abundance: NA; d_gene: NA
CDR3nt: TGCGCCAGCAGCTTTACAGGGCAAGTTCTTCGCACCGGGGAGCTGTTTTTT; CDR3aa: CASSFTGQVLRTGELFF; j_gene: TRBJ2-2; v_gene: TRBV5-1; abundance: once; d_gene: NA
CDR3nt: TGTGCCAGTAGGGTCGGGGGGGCGGATGAGCAGTTCTTC; CDR3aa: CASRVGGADEQFF; j_gene: TRBJ2-1; v_gene: TRBV19; abundance: NA; d_gene: TRBD2